The entry below describes one T cell receptor beta chain. Survey-level immunoSEQ sequencing profiled the TCR beta repertoire. Sequencing was performed with immunoSEQ multiplex PCR; in TCRdb, only in-frame clones are kept and a portion is missing. Of approximately 70,000 clones listed, 90% to 95% were seen once; the top ten hold roughly 4.5%. Germline V gene sequence: CDR1 MNHNY, CDR2 SVGAGI (reference sequence). With V trimmed by 2 bases and J by 9 bases, 5 bases remained unmatched. This CDR3 is built from 15 residues. Input material: PBMCs. This chain links TRBV6-6 with TRBJ1-6; 9 bases are shared with TRBD1. This sequence was found in a man in his forties or fifties with rheumatoid arthritis. The CDR3: CASSYRDRVGSPLHF. Here the CDR3 DNA reads TGTGCCAGCAGTTACCGGGACAGGGTGGGTTCACCCCTCCACTTT.